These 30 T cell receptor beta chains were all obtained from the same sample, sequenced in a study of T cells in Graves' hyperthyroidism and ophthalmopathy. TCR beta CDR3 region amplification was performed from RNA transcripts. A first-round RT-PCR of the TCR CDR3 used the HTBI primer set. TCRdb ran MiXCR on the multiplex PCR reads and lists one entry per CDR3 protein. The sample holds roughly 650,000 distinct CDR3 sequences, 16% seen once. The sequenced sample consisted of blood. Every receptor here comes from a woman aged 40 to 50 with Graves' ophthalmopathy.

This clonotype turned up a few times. CDR3 DNA: TGCAGTGCTCCAGGGGGACCAATGAGGGGGCCTACAGATACGCAGTATTTT. Translating it yields CSAPGGPMRGPTDTQYF. V and J are TRBV20-1 and TRBJ2-3; 7 nucleotides line up with TRBD1. The CDR3 is 17 residues long. J gave up 3 bases and V 5 bases, and 17 bases lay outside the gene matches. The germline V gene has CDR1 DFQATT and CDR2 SNEGSKA (reference sequence).

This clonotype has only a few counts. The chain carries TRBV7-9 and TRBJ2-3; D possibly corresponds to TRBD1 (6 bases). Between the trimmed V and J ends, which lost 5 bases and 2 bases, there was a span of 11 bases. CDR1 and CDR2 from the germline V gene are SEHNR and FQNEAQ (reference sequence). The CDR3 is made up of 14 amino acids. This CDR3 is CASSTWDNTDTQYF. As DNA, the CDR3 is TGTGCCAGCAGCACCTGGGACAACACAGATACGCAGTATTTT.

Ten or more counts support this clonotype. CDR3 DNA: TGCAGTGCTAGAGATGGGGGCACCACTATTAGGACCGGGGAGCTGTTTTTT. Translating it yields CSARDGGTTIRTGELFF. The chain links TRBV20-1 to TRBJ2-2; perhaps TRBD1 as D (6 bases). The length of the CDR3 is 17 residues. Trimming stripped 0 bases from V and 5 bases from J, with 19 bases between. From germline, CDR1 is DFQATT and CDR2 SNEGSKA (reference sequence).

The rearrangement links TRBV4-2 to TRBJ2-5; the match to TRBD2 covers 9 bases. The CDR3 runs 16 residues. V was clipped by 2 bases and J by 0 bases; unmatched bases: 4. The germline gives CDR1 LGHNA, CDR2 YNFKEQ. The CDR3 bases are TGTGCCAGCAGCCAACTGGGCGGGGGGGACCAAGAGACCCAGTACTTC. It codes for CASSQLGGGDQETQYF.

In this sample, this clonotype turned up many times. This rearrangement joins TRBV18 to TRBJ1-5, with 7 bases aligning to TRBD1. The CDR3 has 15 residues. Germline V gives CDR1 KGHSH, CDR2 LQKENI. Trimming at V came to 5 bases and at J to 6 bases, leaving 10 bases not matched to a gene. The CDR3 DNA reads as TGTGCCAGCTCAATAGCCGGGACAGAGGGTCAGCCCCAGCATTTT. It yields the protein CASSIAGTEGQPQHF.

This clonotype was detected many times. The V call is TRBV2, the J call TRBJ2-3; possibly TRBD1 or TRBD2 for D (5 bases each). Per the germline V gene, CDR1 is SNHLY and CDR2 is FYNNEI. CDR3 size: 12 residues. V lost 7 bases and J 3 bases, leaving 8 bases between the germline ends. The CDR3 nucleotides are TGTGCCAGCATTGGGGGAACAGATACGCAGTATTTT. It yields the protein CASIGGTDTQYF.

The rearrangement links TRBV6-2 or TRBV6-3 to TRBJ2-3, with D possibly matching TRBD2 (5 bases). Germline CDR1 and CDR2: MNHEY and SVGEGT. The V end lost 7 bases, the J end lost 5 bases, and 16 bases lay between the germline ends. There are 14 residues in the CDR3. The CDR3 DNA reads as TGTGCCAGCACCTTGGGTAGCGCAGGAGATACGCAGTATTTT. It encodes CASTLGSAGDTQYF.

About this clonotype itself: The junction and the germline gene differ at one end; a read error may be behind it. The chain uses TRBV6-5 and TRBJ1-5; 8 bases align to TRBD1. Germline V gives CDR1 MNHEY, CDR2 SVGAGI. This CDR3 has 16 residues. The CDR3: CASSYSLRTGNQPPHF. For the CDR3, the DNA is TGTGCCAGCAGTTACTCGCTCCGGACAGGGAATCAGCCCCCGCATTTT.

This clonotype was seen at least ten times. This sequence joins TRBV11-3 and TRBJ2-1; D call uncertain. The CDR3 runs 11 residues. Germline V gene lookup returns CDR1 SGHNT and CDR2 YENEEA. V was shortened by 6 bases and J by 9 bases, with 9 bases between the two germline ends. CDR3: CASRGSGEQFF. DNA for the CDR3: TGTGCCAGCAGGGGGTCGGGTGAGCAGTTCTTC.

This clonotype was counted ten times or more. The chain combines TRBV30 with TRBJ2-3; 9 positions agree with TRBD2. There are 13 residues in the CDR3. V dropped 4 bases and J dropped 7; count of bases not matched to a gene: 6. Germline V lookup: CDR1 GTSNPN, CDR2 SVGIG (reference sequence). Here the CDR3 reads CAWTLGTSHTQYF. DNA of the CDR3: TGTGCCTGGACTCTGGGGACTAGCCATACGCAGTATTTT.

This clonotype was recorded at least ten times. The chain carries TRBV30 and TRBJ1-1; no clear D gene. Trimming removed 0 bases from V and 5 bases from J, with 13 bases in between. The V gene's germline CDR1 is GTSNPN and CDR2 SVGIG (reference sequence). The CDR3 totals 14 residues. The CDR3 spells CAWSVVPLVTEAFF. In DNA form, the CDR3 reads TGTGCCTGGAGTGTAGTTCCCTTGGTTACTGAAGCTTTCTTT.

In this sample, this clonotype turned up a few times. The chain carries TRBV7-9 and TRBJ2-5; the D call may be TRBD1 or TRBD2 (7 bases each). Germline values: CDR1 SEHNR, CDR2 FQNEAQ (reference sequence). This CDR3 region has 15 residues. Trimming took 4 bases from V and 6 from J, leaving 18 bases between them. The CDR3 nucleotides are TGTGCCAGCAGCTCAGGGGGGGGGGAGCAGAAGACCCAGTACTTC. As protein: CASSSGGGEQKTQYF. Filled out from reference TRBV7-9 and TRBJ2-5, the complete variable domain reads DTGVSQNPRHKITKRGQNVTFRCDPISEHNRLYWYRQTLGQGPEFLTYFQNEAQLEKSRLLSDRFSAERPKGSFSTLEIQRTEQGDSAMYLCASSSGGGEQKTQYFGPGTRLLVL.

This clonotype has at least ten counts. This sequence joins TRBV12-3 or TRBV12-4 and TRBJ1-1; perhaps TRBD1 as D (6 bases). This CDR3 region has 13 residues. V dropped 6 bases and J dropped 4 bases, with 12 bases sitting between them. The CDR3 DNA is TGTGCCAGCAGGCAGGCCAGGGGCACTGAAGCTTTCTTT. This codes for CASRQARGTEAFF.

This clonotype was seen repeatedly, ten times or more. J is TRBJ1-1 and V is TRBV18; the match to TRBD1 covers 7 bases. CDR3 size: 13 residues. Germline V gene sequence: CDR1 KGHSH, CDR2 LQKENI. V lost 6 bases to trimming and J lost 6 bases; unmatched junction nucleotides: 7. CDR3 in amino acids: CASSRDRVAEAFF. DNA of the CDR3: TGTGCCAGCTCCCGTGACAGGGTCGCTGAAGCTTTCTTT.

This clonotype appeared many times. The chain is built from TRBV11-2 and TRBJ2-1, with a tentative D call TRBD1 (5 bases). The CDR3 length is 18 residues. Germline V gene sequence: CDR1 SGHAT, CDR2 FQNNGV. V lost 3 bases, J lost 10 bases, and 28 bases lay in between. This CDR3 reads CASSFRDFIPASGIEQFF. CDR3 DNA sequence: TGTGCCAGCAGCTTCAGGGATTTTATCCCCGCCAGTGGGATAGAGCAGTTCTTC. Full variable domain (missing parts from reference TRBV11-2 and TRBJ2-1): EAGVAQSPRYKIIEKRQSVAFWCNPISGHATLYWYQQILGQGPKLLIQFQNNGVVDDSQLPKDRFSAERLKGVDSTLKIQPAKLEDSAVYLCASSFRDFIPASGIEQFFGPGTRLTVL.

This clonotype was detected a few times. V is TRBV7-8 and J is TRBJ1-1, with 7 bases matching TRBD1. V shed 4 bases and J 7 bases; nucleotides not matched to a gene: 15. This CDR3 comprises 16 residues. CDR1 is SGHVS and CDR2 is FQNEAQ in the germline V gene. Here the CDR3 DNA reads TGTGCCAGCAGCTACGTGGCCGCAACAGGGGCCAATGAAGCTTTCTTT. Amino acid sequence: CASSYVAATGANEAFF.

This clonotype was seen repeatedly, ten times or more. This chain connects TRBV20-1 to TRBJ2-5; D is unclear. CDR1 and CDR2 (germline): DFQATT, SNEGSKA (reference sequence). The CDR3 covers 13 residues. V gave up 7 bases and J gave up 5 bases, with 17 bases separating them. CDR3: CSVPGSFGETQYF. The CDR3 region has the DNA TGCAGTGTCCCTGGATCTTTTGGGGAGACCCAGTACTTC.

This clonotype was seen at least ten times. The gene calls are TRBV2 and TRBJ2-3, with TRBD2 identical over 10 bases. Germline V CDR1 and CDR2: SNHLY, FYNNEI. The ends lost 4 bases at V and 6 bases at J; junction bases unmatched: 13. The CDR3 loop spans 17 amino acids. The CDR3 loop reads CASSGPLSGRATDTQYF. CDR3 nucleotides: TGTGCCAGCAGTGGTCCCCTAAGCGGGAGGGCCACGGATACGCAGTATTTT.

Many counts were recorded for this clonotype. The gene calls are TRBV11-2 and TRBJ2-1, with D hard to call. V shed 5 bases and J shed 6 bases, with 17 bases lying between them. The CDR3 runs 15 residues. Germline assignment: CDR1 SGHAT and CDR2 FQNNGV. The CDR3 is CASSPRLGTVNEQFF. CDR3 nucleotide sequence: TGTGCCAGCAGCCCTCGCCTAGGAACTGTCAATGAGCAGTTCTTC. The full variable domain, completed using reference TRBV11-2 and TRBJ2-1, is EAGVAQSPRYKIIEKRQSVAFWCNPISGHATLYWYQQILGQGPKLLIQFQNNGVVDDSQLPKDRFSAERLKGVDSTLKIQPAKLEDSAVYLCASSPRLGTVNEQFFGPGTRLTVL.

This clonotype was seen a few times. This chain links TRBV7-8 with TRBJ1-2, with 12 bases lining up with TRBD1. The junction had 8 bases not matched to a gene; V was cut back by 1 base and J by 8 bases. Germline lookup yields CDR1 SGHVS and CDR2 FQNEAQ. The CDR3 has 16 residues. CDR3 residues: CASSLEGQGAARGYTF. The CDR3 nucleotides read TGTGCCAGCAGCTTAGAGGGACAGGGGGCGGCCCGCGGCTACACCTTC. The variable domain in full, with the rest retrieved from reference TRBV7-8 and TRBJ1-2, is GAGVSQSPRYKVAKRGQDVALRCDPISGHVSLFWYQQALGQGPEFLTYFQNEAQLDKSGLPSDRFFAERPEGSVSTLKIQRTQQEDSAVYLCASSLEGQGAARGYTFGSGTRLTVV.

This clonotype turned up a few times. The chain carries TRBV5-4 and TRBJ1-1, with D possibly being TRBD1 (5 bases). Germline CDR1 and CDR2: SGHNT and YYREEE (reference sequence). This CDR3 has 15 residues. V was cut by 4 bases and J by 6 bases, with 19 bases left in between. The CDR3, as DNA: TGTGCCAGCAGCCCCTTCCAGGGAACCATTTCTGAAGCTTTCTTT. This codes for CASSPFQGTISEAFF.

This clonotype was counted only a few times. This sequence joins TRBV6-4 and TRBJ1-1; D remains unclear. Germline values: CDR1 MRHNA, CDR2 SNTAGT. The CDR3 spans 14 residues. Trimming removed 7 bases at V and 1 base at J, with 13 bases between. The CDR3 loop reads CASIPGRRNTEAFF. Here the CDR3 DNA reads TGTGCCAGCATCCCCGGCAGGAGGAACACTGAAGCTTTCTTT.

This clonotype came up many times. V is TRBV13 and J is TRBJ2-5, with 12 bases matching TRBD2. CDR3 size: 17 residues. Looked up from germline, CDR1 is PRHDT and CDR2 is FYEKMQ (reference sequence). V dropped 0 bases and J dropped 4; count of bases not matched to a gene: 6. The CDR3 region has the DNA TGTGCCAGCAGCTTAGGCCCGACTAGCGGGGGATCAGAGACCCAGTACTTC. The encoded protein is CASSLGPTSGGSETQYF.

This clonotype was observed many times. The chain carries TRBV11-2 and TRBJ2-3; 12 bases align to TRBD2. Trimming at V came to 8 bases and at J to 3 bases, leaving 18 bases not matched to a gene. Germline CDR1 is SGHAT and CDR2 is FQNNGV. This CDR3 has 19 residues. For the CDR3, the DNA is TGTGCCAGCTCCTTAAAACCCCGTGAAGGACTAGCGGGGACAGATACGCAGTATTTT. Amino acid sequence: CASSLKPREGLAGTDTQYF.

The CDR3 bases are TGTGCCAGCTCCGGGACTAGAAGCGAGACCCAGTTCTTC. Its translation: CASSGTRSETQFF. This chain joins TRBV2 and TRBJ2-5, with TRBD2 matching over 8 bases. The J call may be in error: the DNA end matches TRBJ2-1 better. The length of the CDR3 is 13 residues. Per germline, CDR1 SNHLY and CDR2 FYNNEI.

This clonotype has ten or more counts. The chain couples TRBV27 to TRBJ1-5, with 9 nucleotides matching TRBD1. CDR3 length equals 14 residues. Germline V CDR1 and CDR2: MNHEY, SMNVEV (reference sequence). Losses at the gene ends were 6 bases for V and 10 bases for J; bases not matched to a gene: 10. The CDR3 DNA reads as TGTGCCAGCAGAGCGACAGGGGGGCAGCAACCCCAGCATTTT. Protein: CASRATGGQQPQHF.

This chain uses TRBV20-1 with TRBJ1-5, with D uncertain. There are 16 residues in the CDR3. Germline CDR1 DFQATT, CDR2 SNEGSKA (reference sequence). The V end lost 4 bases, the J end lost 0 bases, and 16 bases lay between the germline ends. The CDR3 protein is CSATSEGEYSNQPQHF. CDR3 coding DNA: TGCAGTGCTACGAGCGAGGGAGAATATAGCAATCAGCCCCAGCATTTT.

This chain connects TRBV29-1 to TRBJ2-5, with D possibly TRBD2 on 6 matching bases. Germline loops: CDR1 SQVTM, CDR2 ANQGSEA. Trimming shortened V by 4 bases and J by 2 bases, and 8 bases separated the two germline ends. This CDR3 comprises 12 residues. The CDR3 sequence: CSVGGEQETQYF. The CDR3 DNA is TGCAGCGTTGGCGGGGAACAAGAGACCCAGTACTTC.

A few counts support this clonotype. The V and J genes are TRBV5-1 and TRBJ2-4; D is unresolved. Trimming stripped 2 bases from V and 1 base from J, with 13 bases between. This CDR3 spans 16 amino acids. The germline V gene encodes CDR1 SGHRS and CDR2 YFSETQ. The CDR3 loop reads CASSFDGRIAKNIQYF. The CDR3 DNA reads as TGCGCCAGCAGCTTTGACGGACGGATCGCCAAAAACATTCAGTACTTC.

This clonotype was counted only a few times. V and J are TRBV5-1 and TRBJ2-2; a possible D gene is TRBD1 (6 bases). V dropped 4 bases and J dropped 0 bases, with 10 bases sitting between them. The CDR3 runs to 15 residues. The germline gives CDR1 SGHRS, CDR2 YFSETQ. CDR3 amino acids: CASSPGQPNTGELFF. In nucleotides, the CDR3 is TGCGCCAGCAGCCCCGGACAGCCGAACACCGGGGAGCTGTTTTTT. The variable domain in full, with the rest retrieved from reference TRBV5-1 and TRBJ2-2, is KAGVTQTPRYLIKTRGQQVTLSCSPISGHRSVSWYQQTPGQGLQFLFEYFSETQRNKGNFPGRFSGRQFSNSRSEMNVSTLELGDSALYLCASSPGQPNTGELFFGEGSRLTVL.